This T cell receptor (beta chain) originates from a study of graft-versus-host responses after intestinal transplantation. The length of the CDR3 is 13 residues. Germline CDR1 SGHTA, CDR2 FQGTGA. V lost 3 bases to trimming and J lost 0 bases, with 5 bases between them. The assay was immunoSEQ multiplex PCR, and TCRdb's table has in-frame clones only and misses some. Among under 100,000 clones listed, 75% to 95% were seen once. The sequencing here drew on PBMCs, taken about 460 days after intestinal transplant. The chain combines TRBV7-3 with TRBJ1-1; no clear D. The source of this sequence is a human patient who received an intestinal transplant, so some T cells may come from the graft donor. The CDR3 region has the DNA TGTGCCAGCAGCTTGGTAATGAACACTGAAGCTTTCTTT. Protein sequence: CASSLVMNTEAFF.